A selection of T cell receptor beta chains follows, all from one sample in a study of control samples from healthy donors and cancer patients. Assay: immunoSEQ multiplex PCR; the TCRdb copy retains only in-frame clones and omits some. Counted here are around 100,000 clones, about nine tenths occurring once; the ten biggest clones make up about 2.9%. Sample: blood. These receptor sequences come from a human donor in good health. The donor label of this sample is uncertain. The CDR3 runs from the conserved cysteine through the conserved F or W. Fields, in order: V gene, D gene, J gene, clone size, CDR3 DNA, CDR3 protein. D genes are given only for firm matches. The size entry is marked missing in some rows and otherwise reads once, few, many or a size class.

TRBV3-1/TRBV3-2	NA	TRBJ1-6	NA	TGTGCCAGCAGCCAAAGTACGGGTGCATATAATTCACCCCTCCACTTT	CASSQSTGAYNSPLHF
TRBV6-5	TRBD1	TRBJ2-7	NA	TGTGCCAGCAGTAAGGACAGGGGGGGCTCCTACGAGCAGTACTTC	CASSKDRGGSYEQYF
TRBV4-1	NA	TRBJ2-1	NA	TGCGCCAGCAGCCAAGTTGACTACAATGAGCAGTTCTTC	CASSQVDYNEQFF
TRBV30	NA	TRBJ2-2	NA	TGTGCCTGCCAGTCGGGGGACACCGGGGAGCTGTTTTTT	CACQSGDTGELFF
TRBV7-3	TRBD2	TRBJ2-5	NA	TGTGCCAGCAGCCCACTCGGGACTAGCGGCAAAGAGACCCAGTACTTC	CASSPLGTSGKETQYF
TRBV19	NA	TRBJ1-5	NA	TGTGCCACTCTAGGGGAGGGTCGCTATAGCAATCAGCCCCAGCATTTT	CATLGEGRYSNQPQHF
TRBV7-8	TRBD1	TRBJ1-4	NA	TGTGCCAGCAGCCGGTGGGGGACAGGTGATGAAAAACTGTTTTTT	CASSRWGTGDEKLFF
TRBV11-2	TRBD1	TRBJ2-2	NA	TGTGCCAGTTCAGGGGGCGGGGAGCTGTTTTTT	CASSGGGELFF
TRBV7-6	NA	TRBJ2-2	NA	TGTGCCAGCAGCTTAGCGCTCGGAGGCGGGGAGCTGTTTTTT	CASSLALGGGELFF
TRBV10-3	NA	TRBJ1-2	NA	TGTGCCATCAGTGAGTCGCCACCAAACTATGGCTACACCTTC	CAISESPPNYGYTF
TRBV10-2	NA	TRBJ2-1	once	TGCGCCAGCGGTTGGGTGGGGGTGATGAATGAGCAGTTCTTC	CASGWVGVMNEQFF
TRBV3-1/TRBV3-2	TRBD2	TRBJ2-5	NA	TGTGCCAGCAGTTCCGGGACTAGCGGGCAAGAGACCCAGTACTTC	CASSSGTSGQETQYF
TRBV6-5	TRBD1	TRBJ1-5	NA	TGTGCCAGCAGTCCCGGGACAGGCTATGGTCAGCCCCAGCATTTT	CASSPGTGYGQPQHF
TRBV10-2	NA	TRBJ1-6	NA	TGCGCCAGCGAGGGGGGGGGATTAAATTCACCCCTCCACTTT	CASEGGGLNSPLHF
TRBV11-2	NA	TRBJ1-1	NA	TGTGCCATCAGCATGAACACTGAAGCTTTCTTT	CAISMNTEAFF
TRBV27	NA	TRBJ1-1	NA	TGTGCCAGCAGTTCGGCCCCGGGACGGACTTACACTGAAGCTTTCTTT	CASSSAPGRTYTEAFF
TRBV11-1	NA	TRBJ2-5	once	TGTGCCAGCAAGAGCGGGTCAGGGTTACAAGAGACCCAGTACTTC	CASKSGSGLQETQYF
TRBV7-9	NA	TRBJ1-2	NA	TGTGCCAGCAGCCCCCGGGCCGGCGACTATGGCTACACCTTC	CASSPRAGDYGYTF
TRBV19	TRBD1	TRBJ2-7	NA	TGTGCCAGTAGTGAGACCGGGACAGGGACCTACGAGCAGTACTTC	CASSETGTGTYEQYF
TRBV24-1	NA	TRBJ2-1	NA	TGTGCCACCAGTGGTATAGACGGGGGTGCCTACAATGAGCAGTTCTTC	CATSGIDGGAYNEQFF
TRBV4-3	NA	TRBJ1-1	NA	TGCGCCAGCAGCCAAGATCTTTGGAACACTGAAGCTTTCTTT	CASSQDLWNTEAFF
TRBV5-4	NA	TRBJ1-2	once	TGTGCCAGCAGCTTCCCTCTGGGCAACTATGGCTACACCTTC	CASSFPLGNYGYTF
TRBV13	NA	TRBJ2-2	NA	TGTGCCAGCAGCCCGGAGGGGCCCGGGGAGCTGTTTTTT	CASSPEGPGELFF
TRBV24-1	TRBD1	TRBJ2-3	NA	TGTGCCACCAGGGGTGGACAGGGGGCCGCAGATACGCAGTATTTT	CATRGGQGAADTQYF
TRBV2	NA	TRBJ2-1	NA	TGTGCCAGCAGTGTATGGGGGGCTTACAATGAGCAGTTCTTC	CASSVWGAYNEQFF
TRBV10-1	NA	TRBJ2-2	once	TGCGCCAGCAGTGGAGGGGCCACGAACACCGGGGAGCTGTTTTTT	CASSGGATNTGELFF
TRBV3-1/TRBV3-2	TRBD1	TRBJ1-5	NA	TGTGCCAGCAGCAACCAGGGGGCGCGACAGCCCCAGCATTTT	CASSNQGARQPQHF
TRBV18	NA	TRBJ2-4	NA	TGTGCCAGCTCACAGCAGGGGATAGCCAAAAACATTCAGTACTTC	CASSQQGIAKNIQYF
TRBV9	TRBD1	TRBJ1-5	NA	TGTGCCAGCAGCGTAGAGGGGACAGGGGTTGAACCCCAGCATTTT	CASSVEGTGVEPQHF
TRBV15	TRBD1	TRBJ1-1	NA	TGTGCCACCAGCAGCGATACAGGGGTCAATTCAGGGGACACTGAAGCTTTCTTT	CATSSDTGVNSGDTEAFF
TRBV18	TRBD2	TRBJ2-5	NA	TGTGCCAGCTCACCGGCAGCGGGGGGCGGCGAGACCCAGTACTTC	CASSPAAGGGETQYF
TRBV6-6	TRBD2	TRBJ2-1	once	TGTGCCAGCACCGGGACTAGCTTCGATGAGCAGTTCTTC	CASTGTSFDEQFF
TRBV7-2	NA	TRBJ2-5	once	TGTGCCAGCAGCTTAGTGGGTGCGGAGACCCAGTACTTC	CASSLVGAETQYF
TRBV4-1	TRBD1	TRBJ1-6	NA	TGCGCCAGCAGCCAAGAGAGGGCAGGGGGCTTATCACCCCTCCACTTT	CASSQERAGGLSPLHF
TRBV13	TRBD1	TRBJ1-1	NA	TGTGCCAGCAGCAGACAGGGCGAAGCTTTCTTT	CASSRQGEAFF
TRBV2	NA	TRBJ1-5	NA	TGTGCCAGCAGTGTAGACGGTAATCAGCCCCAGCATTTT	CASSVDGNQPQHF
TRBV7-8	NA	TRBJ1-2	NA	TGTGCCAGCAGCCGACAGGCGACGGGGAGGGGCTACACCTTC	CASSRQATGRGYTF
TRBV27	NA	TRBJ2-3	NA	TGTGCCAGCAGCTCAGGGCAAGATACGCAGTATTTT	CASSSGQDTQYF
TRBV5-3	NA	TRBJ1-4	NA	TGTGCCAGAAGCTGGGACCGAGATCCAACTAATGAAAAACTGTTTTTT	CARSWDRDPTNEKLFF
TRBV10-2	NA	TRBJ1-1	NA	TGCGCCAGCAGTGAGGGCGGCCACTTTGAAGCTTTCTTT	CASSEGGHFEAFF
TRBV28	NA	TRBJ1-2	NA	TGTGCCAGCAGATCCCGGGTGGGTGGCTACACCTTC	CASRSRVGGYTF
TRBV5-4	TRBD2	TRBJ2-1	few	TGTGCCAGCAGCTCCGGGACTAGCGGGGGGGCAAGTGAGCAGTTCTTC	CASSSGTSGGASEQFF
TRBV7-2	TRBD2	TRBJ2-1	NA	TGTGCCAGCAGCCGGCCGAGCGGGGGGGCCCCGGGTGAGCAGTTCTTC	CASSRPSGGAPGEQFF
TRBV7-9	TRBD1	TRBJ1-4	NA	TGTGCCAGCAGCCTACAGGGGACTAATGAAAAACTGTTTTTT	CASSLQGTNEKLFF
TRBV7-9	TRBD1	TRBJ1-1	NA	TGTGCCAGCAGTCCTACAGGGGAGACTGAAGCTTTCTTT	CASSPTGETEAFF
TRBV5-1	NA	TRBJ2-5	NA	TGCGCCAGCAGCTTACCAGACAGGACCCAAGAGACCCAGTACTTC	CASSLPDRTQETQYF
TRBV24-1	NA	TRBJ2-4	NA	TGTGCCACCAGTGATTTGGGGAAGACAGTCGACAAAAACATTCAGTACTTC	CATSDLGKTVDKNIQYF
TRBV15	TRBD2	TRBJ2-1	NA	TGTGCCACCAGCAGAGATCTCAGCGGGGAGAGCTCCTACAATGAGCAGTTCTTC	CATSRDLSGESSYNEQFF
TRBV9	TRBD1	TRBJ1-4	NA	TGTGCCAGCAACAGGGGAAAGGGTGAAAAACTGTTTTTT	CASNRGKGEKLFF